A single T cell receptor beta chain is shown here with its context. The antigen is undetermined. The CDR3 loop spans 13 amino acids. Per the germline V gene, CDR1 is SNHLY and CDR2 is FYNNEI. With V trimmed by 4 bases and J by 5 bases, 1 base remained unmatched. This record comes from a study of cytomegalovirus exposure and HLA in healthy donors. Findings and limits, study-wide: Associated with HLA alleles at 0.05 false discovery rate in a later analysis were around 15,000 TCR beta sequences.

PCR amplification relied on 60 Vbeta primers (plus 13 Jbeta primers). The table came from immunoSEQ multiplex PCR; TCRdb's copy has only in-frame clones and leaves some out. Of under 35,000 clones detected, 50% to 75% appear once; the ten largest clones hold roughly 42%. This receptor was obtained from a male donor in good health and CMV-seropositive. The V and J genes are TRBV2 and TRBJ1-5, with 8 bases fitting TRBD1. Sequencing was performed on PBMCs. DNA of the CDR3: TGTGCCAGCAGTGGGACAGGGTATCAGCCCCAGCATTTT. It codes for CASSGTGYQPQHF.